This TCR beta chain was profiled in a study of cytomegalovirus exposure and HLA in healthy donors. Both 60 Vbeta primers and 13 Jbeta primers went into the PCR. Generated by immunoSEQ multiplex PCR, the TCRdb table keeps only in-frame clones and is missing some. Of about 110,000 clones listed, about 76% are singletons. Germline CDR1 reads MGHRA; CDR2 reads YSYEKL. This CDR3 has 15 amino acids. V trimming: 3 bases; J trimming: 3 bases; junction bases outside the gene matches: 6. This chain connects TRBV4-1 to TRBJ1-2; 8 bases are shared with TRBD1. This TCR came from a woman aged 45-59 years in good health and CMV-seropositive. What was sequenced was PBMCs. CDR3 sequence: CASSQPGQAHYGYTF. The CDR3 nucleotides are TGCGCCAGCAGCCAGCCGGGACAGGCACACTATGGCTACACCTTC.